This entry lists 30 T cell receptor beta chains sequenced from one sample in a study of cytomegalovirus exposure and HLA in healthy donors (TCRdb year 2017). Library generation was performed with the immunoSEQ multiplex PCR assay. A mixture of 60 forward primers for TCR Vbeta segments and 13 reverse primers for TCR Jbeta segments was used in the multiplex PCR. TCRdb carries this immuneACCESS record with in-frame sequences only. Its versions omit some clonotypes, under half of them owing to an unresolved V gene in the studies checked, with the rest unexplained. In all, the sample holds around 100,000 clones, and 78% of those were seen once. Jointly, the top ten make up about 4.4% of the sample. What was sequenced was PBMCs. Source of these receptors: a male donor in good health and CMV-seropositive.

V usage is TRBV28 and J usage is TRBJ1-1; maybe TRBD1 (6 bases). The CDR3 spans 15 residues. The V and J ends lost 2 bases and 1 base respectively, with 11 bases between them. Germline assignment: CDR1 MDHEN and CDR2 SYDVKM. CDR3 sequence reads: CASSLAGVWNTEAFF. The CDR3 DNA reads TGTGCCAGCAGTTTAGCAGGGGTCTGGAACACTGAAGCTTTCTTT.

The chain joins TRBV28 to TRBJ2-2; possibly TRBD2 for D (6 bases). Germline CDR1 and CDR2: MDHEN and SYDVKM. This CDR3 is built from 13 residues. V lost 2 bases and J 6 bases, leaving 7 bases between the germline ends. CDR3 DNA: TGTGCCAGCAGTTTAGCGGGACCCGGGGAGCTGTTTTTT. The encoded protein is CASSLAGPGELFF.

The rearrangement joins TRBV27 to TRBJ1-6; D not resolved. V lost 2 bases and J 0 bases, leaving 5 bases between the germline ends. CDR3 length equals 15 residues. Germline values: CDR1 MNHEY, CDR2 SMNVEV (reference sequence). This CDR3 is CASSLTGSYNSPLHF. For the CDR3, the DNA is TGTGCCAGCAGTTTAACGGGCTCCTATAATTCACCCCTCCACTTT.

The rearrangement joins TRBV6-4 to TRBJ2-1; 7 nucleotides match TRBD2. CDR3 length equals 14 residues. V was clipped by 2 bases and J by 6 bases; unmatched bases: 4. Germline V CDR1 and CDR2: MRHNA, SNTAGT. DNA for the CDR3: TGTGCCAGCAGTGACGGGTCGGGGGGCAATGAGCAGTTCTTC. Translation gives CASSDGSGGNEQFF.

J is TRBJ2-7 and V is TRBV7-9; 8 nucleotides line up with TRBD1. V shed 7 bases and J 4 bases; nucleotides not matched to a gene: 9. From germline, CDR1 is SEHNR and CDR2 FQNEAQ (reference sequence). The CDR3 consists of 14 residues. The CDR3 DNA reads as TGTGCCAGCACTGCGTCGGGACAGGTATACGAGCAGTACTTC. This codes for CASTASGQVYEQYF.

V gene TRBV7-2 combines with J gene TRBJ2-7; D is unresolved. Germline V gene data show CDR1 as SGHTA and CDR2 as FQGNSA. The CDR3 runs 13 residues. V was shortened by 3 bases and J by 0 bases, with 6 bases between the two germline ends. The CDR3 protein is CASSFVSSYEQYF. DNA for the CDR3: TGTGCCAGCAGCTTTGTGAGCTCCTACGAGCAGTACTTC.

This chain connects TRBV27 to TRBJ2-7; possibly TRBD1 for D (7 bases). Germline V gene data show CDR1 as MNHEY and CDR2 as SMNVEV (reference sequence). Trimming removed 7 bases at V and 0 bases at J, with 16 bases between. The CDR3 sequence is 15 residues long. CDR3 residues: CASISWGDSSYEQYF. The CDR3 region has the DNA TGTGCCAGCATTTCCTGGGGGGACAGCTCCTACGAGCAGTACTTC.

The gene calls are TRBV2 and TRBJ2-5, with TRBD2 matching over 7 bases. The J call could be wrong; TRBJ2-7 is a better fit for the DNA end. From germline, CDR1 is SNHLY and CDR2 FYNNEI. The CDR3 extends over 13 amino acids. As DNA, the CDR3 is TGTGCCAGCAGCTACGGACTAGCCTACGAGCAGTACTTC. Its translation: CASSYGLAYEQYF.

V gene TRBV7-9 combines with J gene TRBJ2-7, with D possibly being TRBD2 (5 bases). The CDR3 length is 14 residues. V dropped 5 bases and J dropped 3 bases, with 14 bases sitting between them. Per germline, CDR1 SEHNR and CDR2 FQNEAQ (reference sequence). CDR3 loop: CASSMTTENYEQYF. In DNA, the CDR3 is TGTGCCAGCAGCATGACTACAGAGAACTACGAGCAGTACTTC.

The genes are TRBV29-1 and TRBJ2-3, with 8 nucleotides matching TRBD2. The CDR3 totals 15 residues. Trimming cost V 6 bases and J 3 bases; bases outside gene matches: 11. Germline CDR1 and CDR2: SQVTM and ANQGSEA. The CDR3 DNA follows: TGCAGCGTCATAATTCGTAGCGGGATGACAGATACGCAGTATTTT. This gives the protein CSVIIRSGMTDTQYF.

The gene calls are TRBV6-1 and TRBJ1-2, with 8 bases matching TRBD1. V dropped 5 bases and J dropped 3; count of bases not matched to a gene: 8. The CDR3 extends over 15 amino acids. Per germline, CDR1 MNHNS and CDR2 SASEGT. The CDR3 DNA is TGTGCCAGCAGTCGGTTGTCGGACAGGGACTATGGCTACACCTTC. This translates into CASSRLSDRDYGYTF.

The chain links TRBV11-2 to TRBJ2-5; a possible D gene is TRBD1 (6 bases). The J call may be wrong; the DNA end is better matched by TRBJ2-7. Germline CDR1 reads SGHAT; CDR2 reads FQNNGV. The CDR3 contains 16 residues. DNA for the CDR3: TGTGCCAGCAGCTTAGGAAAGACAGGCCCGGCCTACGAGCAGTACTTC. It codes for CASSLGKTGPAYEQYF.

This clone has a handful of counts. V and J are TRBV11-2 and TRBJ2-3, with 8 bases aligning to TRBD2. V trimming: 5 bases; J trimming: 4 bases; junction bases outside the gene matches: 11. Germline values: CDR1 SGHAT, CDR2 FQNNGV. The CDR3 is 16 residues long. The CDR3 sequence: CASSPRGAGVADTQYF. CDR3 sequence (DNA): TGTGCCAGCAGCCCCCGAGGAGCGGGAGTGGCAGATACGCAGTATTTT. Full variable domain (missing parts from reference TRBV11-2 and TRBJ2-3): EAGVAQSPRYKIIEKRQSVAFWCNPISGHATLYWYQQILGQGPKLLIQFQNNGVVDDSQLPKDRFSAERLKGVDSTLKIQPAKLEDSAVYLCASSPRGAGVADTQYFGPGTRLTVL.

This sequence joins TRBV7-2 and TRBJ2-2, with 10 bases lining up with TRBD1. The CDR3 spans 16 residues. V was clipped by 5 bases and J by 4 bases; unmatched bases: 7. Germline V gene lookup returns CDR1 SGHTA and CDR2 FQGNSA. The CDR3 loop is CASSTQGQGPTGELFF. The DNA for the CDR3 is TGTGCCAGCAGCACCCAGGGACAGGGGCCCACCGGGGAGCTGTTTTTT.

This clone turned up a few times. This chain connects TRBV10-3 to TRBJ2-7; TRBD2 agrees at 8 bases. The CDR3 length is 16 residues. V lost 3 bases to trimming and J lost 3 bases; unmatched junction nucleotides: 10. In germline, CDR1 is ENHRY, CDR2 SYGVKD. The CDR3, as DNA: TGTGCCATCAGTGACCCGACTAGCGCCAGTTACTACGAGCAGTACTTC. The encoded protein is CAISDPTSASYYEQYF.

The chain recombines TRBV6-1 with TRBJ1-1, with D perhaps TRBD1 (5 bases). Trimming left V 6 bases short and J 10 bases short, with 18 bases between. The germline gives CDR1 MNHNS, CDR2 SASEGT. The CDR3 runs 13 residues. CDR3 region: CASRPDGGAPAFF. Here the CDR3 DNA reads TGTGCCAGCAGGCCAGACGGAGGGGCGCCAGCTTTCTTT.

The chain employs TRBV4-2 and TRBJ2-5, with D tentatively TRBD1 (5 bases). From germline, CDR1 is LGHNA and CDR2 YNFKEQ. The CDR3 is made up of 16 amino acids. Trimming cost V 0 bases and J 3 bases, with 14 bases left between them. CDR3 loop: CASSQDQGPKKETQYF. In DNA form, the CDR3 reads TGTGCCAGCAGCCAAGATCAGGGTCCTAAAAAAGAGACCCAGTACTTC.

The chain employs TRBV2 and TRBJ2-1; the D is unclear. This CDR3 comprises 12 residues. Trimming removed 4 bases from V and 9 bases from J, with 10 bases in between. Germline assignment: CDR1 SNHLY and CDR2 FYNNEI. For the CDR3, the DNA is TGTGCCAGCAGTGGGATAGCCGGTGAGCAGTTCTTC. As protein: CASSGIAGEQFF.

The chain has TRBV27 and TRBJ2-7; 10 nucleotides match TRBD2. Germline assignment: CDR1 MNHEY and CDR2 SMNVEV (reference sequence). This CDR3 has 14 amino acids. The J segment lost 2 bases and the V segment lost 4 bases, leaving 2 bases of the junction unmatched. CDR3 amino acids: CASSSLAGAYEQYF. CDR3 bases: TGTGCCAGCAGTTCTCTAGCGGGGGCCTACGAGCAGTACTTC.

The chain combines TRBV25-1 with TRBJ2-7, with a possible D match to TRBD2 (5 bases). Germline CDR1 and CDR2: MGHDK and SYGVNS. Trimming left V 2 bases short and J 3 bases short, with 5 bases between. CDR3 length equals 12 residues. This CDR3 reads CASSERGYEQYF. The CDR3, as DNA: TGTGCCAGCAGTGAACGGGGCTACGAGCAGTACTTC.

V and J are TRBV29-1 and TRBJ2-3; 10 bases line up with TRBD2. The V segment lost 4 bases and the J segment 0 bases; nucleotides outside the gene matches: 4. Germline CDR1 SQVTM, CDR2 ANQGSEA. There are 15 residues in the CDR3. DNA for the CDR3: TGCAGCGTTGGGACTAGCGGATCTAGCACAGATACGCAGTATTTT. This encodes CSVGTSGSSTDTQYF.

J is TRBJ2-3 and V is TRBV7-3, with D possibly being TRBD2 (6 bases). The CDR3 sequence is 15 residues long. The V gene's germline CDR1 is SGHTA and CDR2 FQGTGA. The V gene lost 4 bases and the J gene lost 1 base, with 12 bases spanning the gap. The CDR3, as DNA: TGTGCCAGCAGCTCGCTGGGGGGTGGCACAGATACGCAGTATTTT. This gives the protein CASSSLGGGTDTQYF.

The chain recombines TRBV5-1 with TRBJ1-1, with D uncertain. Trimming took off 1 base at V and 5 bases at J, with 12 bases between the two ends. Germline loops: CDR1 SGHRS, CDR2 YFSETQ. The CDR3 covers 14 residues. The CDR3 DNA follows: TGCGCCAGCAGCTTGCTGGTCGGAGGTACTGAAGCTTTCTTT. Amino acid sequence: CASSLLVGGTEAFF.

This clone came up once. J is TRBJ1-1 and V is TRBV15; no definite D call. Trimming took off 3 bases at V and 0 bases at J, with 5 bases between the two ends. The germline gives CDR1 LNHNV, CDR2 YYDKDF (reference sequence). This CDR3 contains 13 residues. CDR3 bases: TGTGCCACCAGCAGTCAGATGAACACTGAAGCTTTCTTT. Encoded protein: CATSSQMNTEAFF. Together with reference TRBV15 and TRBJ1-1, the CDR3 gives the full variable domain: DAMVIQNPRYQVTQFGKPVTLSCSQTLNHNVMYWYQQKSSQAPKLLFHYYDKDFNNEADTPDNFQSRRPNTSFCFLDIRSPGLGDTAMYLCATSSQMNTEAFFGQGTRLTVV.

CDR3 protein: CASSLYGVGLAGGETQYF. Written as DNA, the CDR3 is TGTGCCAGCAGTTTATATGGTGTAGGTCTAGCGGGGGGAGAGACCCAGTACTTC. V gene TRBV28 combines with J gene TRBJ2-5; 11 bases line up with TRBD2. The V gene's germline CDR1 is MDHEN and CDR2 SYDVKM. J lost 4 bases, V lost 1 base, and 11 bases had no gene match. The CDR3 totals 18 residues.

The chain joins TRBV5-6 to TRBJ2-6; tentatively, D is TRBD1 (6 bases). The germline V gene encodes CDR1 SGHDT and CDR2 YYEEEE. The CDR3 extends over 15 amino acids. Trimming left V 8 bases short and J 0 bases short, with 12 bases between. The chain's CDR3 is CASYTGFSGANVLTF. The CDR3 region has the DNA TGTGCCAGTTATACAGGGTTCTCTGGGGCCAACGTCCTGACTTTC.

The chain has TRBV2 and TRBJ2-3; TRBD2 matches 12 bases. CDR3 length equals 14 residues. Germline V gene lookup returns CDR1 SNHLY and CDR2 FYNNEI. The V segment lost 8 bases and the J segment 7 bases; nucleotides outside the gene matches: 7. CDR3 region: CASRLAGASYTQYF. The CDR3 coding sequence is TGTGCCAGCCGACTAGCGGGGGCCTCGTATACGCAGTATTTT.

This clone came up once. The chain is built from TRBV5-4 and TRBJ1-1; a possible D gene is TRBD1 (6 bases). The CDR3 consists of 18 residues. Trimming shortened V by 3 bases and J by 4 bases, and 25 bases separated the two germline ends. Germline CDR1 and CDR2: SGHNT and YYREEE (reference sequence). The chain's CDR3 is CASSSKLGRGAGGTEAFF. The CDR3 DNA sequence: TGTGCCAGCAGCTCTAAACTCGGCCGGGGGGCTGGGGGCACTGAAGCTTTCTTT. Full variable domain (missing parts from reference TRBV5-4 and TRBJ1-1): ETGVTQSPTHLIKTRGQQVTLRCSSQSGHNTVSWYQQALGQGPQFIFQYYREEENGRGNFPPRFSGLQFPNYSSELNVNALELDDSALYLCASSSKLGRGAGGTEAFFGQGTRLTVV.

This CDR3 reads CASSQDPQSGGASYEQYF. Here the CDR3 DNA reads TGTGCCAGCAGCCAAGATCCCCAAAGCGGGGGGGCCAGTTACGAGCAGTACTTC. The rearrangement links TRBV4-2 to TRBJ2-7; 10 bases match TRBD2. After removal of 0 bases from V and 4 bases from J, the junction contained 12 bases not matched to a gene. CDR3 length: 18 amino acids. Germline CDR1 reads LGHNA; CDR2 reads YNFKEQ.

Worth noting for this clone: Relative to the germline gene, one junction end is altered; a read error may explain this. In the same sample, other DNA sequences code for this CDR3. This chain connects TRBV29-1 to TRBJ2-7; a possible D gene is TRBD1 (6 bases). The germline V gene has CDR1 SQVTM and CDR2 ANQGSEA. The CDR3 is 12 residues long. CDR3 in DNA: TGCAGCGCCCTGACAGGACCCTATGAGCAGTACTTC. Translation: CSALTGPYEQYF.